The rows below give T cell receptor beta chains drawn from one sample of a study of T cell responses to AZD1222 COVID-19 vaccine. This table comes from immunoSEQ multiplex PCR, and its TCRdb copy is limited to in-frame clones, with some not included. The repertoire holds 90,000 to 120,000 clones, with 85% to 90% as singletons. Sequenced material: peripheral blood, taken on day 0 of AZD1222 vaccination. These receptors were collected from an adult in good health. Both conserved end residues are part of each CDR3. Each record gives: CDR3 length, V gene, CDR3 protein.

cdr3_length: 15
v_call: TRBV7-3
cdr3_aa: CASSPTWSGANVLTF

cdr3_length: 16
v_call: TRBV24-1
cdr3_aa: CATSDPSRGAGEKLFF

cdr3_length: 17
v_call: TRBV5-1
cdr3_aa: CASSSALLGVSGNTIYF

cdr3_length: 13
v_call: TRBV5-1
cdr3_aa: CASSPGTGYGYTF

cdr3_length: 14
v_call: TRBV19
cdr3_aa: CASRMTGHNTEAFF

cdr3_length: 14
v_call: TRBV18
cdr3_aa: CASSPPAQAQPQHF

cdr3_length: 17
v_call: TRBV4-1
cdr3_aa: CASSHSPIGRIQETQYF

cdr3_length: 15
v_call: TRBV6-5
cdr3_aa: CASSYSGQRTDTQYF

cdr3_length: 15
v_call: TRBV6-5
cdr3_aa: CASDSRTGGQETQYF

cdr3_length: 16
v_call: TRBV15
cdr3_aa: CATSRDSSAFNEKLFF

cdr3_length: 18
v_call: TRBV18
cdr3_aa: CASSPRLHTTAVNEKLFF

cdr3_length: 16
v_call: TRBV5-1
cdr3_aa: CASSLAVGQVGEKLFF

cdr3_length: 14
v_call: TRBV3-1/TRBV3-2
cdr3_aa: CASSQAGSREKLFF

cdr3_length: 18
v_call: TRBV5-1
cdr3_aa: CASSNNHRQTPRTDTQYF

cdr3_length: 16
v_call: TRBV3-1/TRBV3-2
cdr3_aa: CASSRPQGTGRDEQYF

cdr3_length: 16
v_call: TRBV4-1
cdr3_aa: CASSQLGQGANQPQHF

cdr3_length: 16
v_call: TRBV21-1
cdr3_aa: CASSKRPGTGNQPQHF

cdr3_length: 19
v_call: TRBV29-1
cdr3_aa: CSAEAWGGRDGVGNQPQHF

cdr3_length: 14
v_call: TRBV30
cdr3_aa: CAWDRGLQDTEAFF

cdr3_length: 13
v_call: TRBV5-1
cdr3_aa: CASTEGGTYEQYF

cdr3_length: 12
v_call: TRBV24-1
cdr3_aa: CATSVGNYGYTF

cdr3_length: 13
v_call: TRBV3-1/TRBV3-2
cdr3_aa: CASSRQGAYEQYF

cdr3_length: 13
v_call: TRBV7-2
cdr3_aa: CASSQTLTYEQYF

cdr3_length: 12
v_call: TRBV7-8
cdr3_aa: CASSLRGGTQYF

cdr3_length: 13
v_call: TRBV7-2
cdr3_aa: CASSNSGGDIQYF

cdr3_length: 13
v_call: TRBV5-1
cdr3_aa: CASSFPGDNEQFF

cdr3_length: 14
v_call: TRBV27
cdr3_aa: CASSQQGYQETQYF

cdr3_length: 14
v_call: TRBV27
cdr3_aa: CASSLNVGNYGYTF

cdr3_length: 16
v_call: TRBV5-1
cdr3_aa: CASSVTDYSGANVLTF

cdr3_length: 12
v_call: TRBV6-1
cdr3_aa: CASSEQRRGAHF

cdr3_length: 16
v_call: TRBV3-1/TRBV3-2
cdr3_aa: CASSQGQPSSGNTIYF

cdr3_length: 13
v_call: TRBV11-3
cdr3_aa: CASTLDTSYEQYF

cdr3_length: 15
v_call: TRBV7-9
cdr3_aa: CASSSASGRAYEQYF

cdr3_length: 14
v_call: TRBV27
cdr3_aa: CASSPGTGGYEQYF

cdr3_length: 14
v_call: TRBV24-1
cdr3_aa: CATSDVGQIYGYTF

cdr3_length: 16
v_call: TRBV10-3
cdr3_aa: CAISEPEGVRATEAFF

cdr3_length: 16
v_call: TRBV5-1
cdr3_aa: CASSLVLGQSTDTQYF

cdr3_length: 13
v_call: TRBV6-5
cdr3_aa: CASSNHLGTEAFF

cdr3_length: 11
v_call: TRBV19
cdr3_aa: CASRKDTEAFF